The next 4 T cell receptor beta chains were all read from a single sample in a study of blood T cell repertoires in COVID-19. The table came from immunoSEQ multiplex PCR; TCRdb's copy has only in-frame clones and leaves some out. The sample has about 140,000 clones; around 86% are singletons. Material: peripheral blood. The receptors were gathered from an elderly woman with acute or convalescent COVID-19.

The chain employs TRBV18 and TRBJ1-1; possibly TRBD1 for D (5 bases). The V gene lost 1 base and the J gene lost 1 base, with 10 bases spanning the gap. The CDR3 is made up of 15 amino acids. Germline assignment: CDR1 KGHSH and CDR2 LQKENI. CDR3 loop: CASSPLSDKNTEAFF. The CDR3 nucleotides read TGTGCCAGCTCACCACTTTCGGACAAGAACACTGAAGCTTTCTTT.

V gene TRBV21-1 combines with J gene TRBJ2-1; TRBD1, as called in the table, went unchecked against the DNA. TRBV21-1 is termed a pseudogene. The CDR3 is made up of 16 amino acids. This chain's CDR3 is CASSLYDRGSRNEQFF. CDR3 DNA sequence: TGTGCCAGCAGCTTATACGACAGGGGATCCCGCAATGAGCAGTTCTTC.

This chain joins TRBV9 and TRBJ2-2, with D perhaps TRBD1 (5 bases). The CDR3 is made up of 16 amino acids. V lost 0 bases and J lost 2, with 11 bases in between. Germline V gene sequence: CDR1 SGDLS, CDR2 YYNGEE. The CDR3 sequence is CASSVGGGANTGELFF. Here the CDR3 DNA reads TGTGCCAGCAGCGTAGGAGGTGGGGCCAACACCGGGGAGCTGTTTTTT.

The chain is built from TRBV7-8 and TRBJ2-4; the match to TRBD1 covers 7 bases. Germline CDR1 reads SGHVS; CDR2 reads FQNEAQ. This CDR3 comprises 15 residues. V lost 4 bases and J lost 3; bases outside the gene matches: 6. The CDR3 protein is CASSSLGQNKNIQYF. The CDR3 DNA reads TGTGCCAGCAGCTCCCTGGGACAGAACAAAAACATTCAGTACTTC.